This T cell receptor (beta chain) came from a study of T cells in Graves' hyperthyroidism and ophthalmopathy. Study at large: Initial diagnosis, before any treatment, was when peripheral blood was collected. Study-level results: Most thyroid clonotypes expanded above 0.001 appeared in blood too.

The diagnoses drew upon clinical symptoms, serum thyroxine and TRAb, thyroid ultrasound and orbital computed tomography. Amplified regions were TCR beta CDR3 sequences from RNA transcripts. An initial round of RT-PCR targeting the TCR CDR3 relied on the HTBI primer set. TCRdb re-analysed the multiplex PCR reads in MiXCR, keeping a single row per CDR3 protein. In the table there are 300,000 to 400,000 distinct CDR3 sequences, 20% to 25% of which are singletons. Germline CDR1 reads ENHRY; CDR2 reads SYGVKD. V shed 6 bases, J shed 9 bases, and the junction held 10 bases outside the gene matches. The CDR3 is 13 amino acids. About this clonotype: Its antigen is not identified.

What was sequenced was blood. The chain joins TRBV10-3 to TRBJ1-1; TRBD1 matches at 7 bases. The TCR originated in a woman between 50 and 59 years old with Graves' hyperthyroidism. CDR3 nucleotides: TGTGCCATCAGCTACGGAGACAGGGCTCAAGCTTTCTTT. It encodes CAISYGDRAQAFF.